The 6 T cell receptor beta chains below were found in one sample sequenced in a study of cytomegalovirus exposure and HLA in healthy donors (dated by TCRdb to the late 2010s). Library preparation was by the immunoSEQ multiplex PCR assay. For the multiplex PCR, a mixture combining 60 forward primers for TCR Vbeta segments and 13 reverse primers for TCR Jbeta segments was used. The source is immuneACCESS, and TCRdb retained only in-frame sequences with V and J called. Part of the clones is not carried over; for the studies checked, unresolved V genes explain less than half of this, and the remainder is unexplained. A total of 100,000 to 150,000 clones appear in this sample, more than 60% of them only once. The ten largest clones take up roughly 3.1% of the sample. Sequencing used PBMCs. Receptors were obtained from a man younger than 45 in good health and CMV-seronegative.

The genes are TRBV27 and TRBJ2-3; 8 nucleotides match TRBD1. With 5 bases clipped from V and 1 base from J, the junction kept 5 bases outside the gene matches. The CDR3 length is 15 residues. Germline-derived CDR1 and CDR2 are MNHEY and SMNVEV (reference sequence). The CDR3 DNA reads TGTGCCAGCAGTGGACAGGGTTATGGCACAGATACGCAGTATTTT. Translation gives CASSGQGYGTDTQYF.

This chain joins TRBV18 and TRBJ1-6; a weak D match, TRBD1 (6 bases). The germline V and J ends were trimmed by 4 bases and 6 bases, with 19 bases remaining between them. CDR1 and CDR2 (germline): KGHSH, LQKENI. This CDR3 has 17 amino acids. In DNA form, the CDR3 reads TGTGCCAGCTCACACGACAGGACGGTCATCGTTAATTCACCCCTCCACTTT. It yields the protein CASSHDRTVIVNSPLHF.

This rearrangement joins TRBV9 to TRBJ1-1, with 10 bases fitting TRBD1. V shed 3 bases and J 4 bases; nucleotides not matched to a gene: 3. The CDR3 loop spans 14 amino acids. The germline CDR1 and CDR2 sequences are SGDLS and YYNGEE. The DNA of the CDR3 is TGTGCCAGCAGCGGCGGACAGGGGGTCACTGAAGCTTTCTTT. It translates to CASSGGQGVTEAFF. The entire variable domain, with the rest obtained from reference TRBV9 and TRBJ1-1, is as follows: DSGVTQTPKHLITATGQRVTLRCSPRSGDLSVYWYQQSLDQGLQFLIQYYNGEERAKGNILERFSAQQFPDLHSELNLSSLELGDSALYFCASSGGQGVTEAFFGQGTRLTVV.

This chain connects TRBV5-6 to TRBJ2-1; 10 bases fit TRBD1. Germline V gives CDR1 SGHDT, CDR2 YYEEEE. CDR3 size: 15 residues. J was trimmed by 3 bases and V by 2 bases; bases with no gene match: 2. The CDR3 is CASSFRTGGYNEQFF. The CDR3 nucleotides read TGTGCCAGCAGCTTTCGGACAGGGGGCTACAATGAGCAGTTCTTC.

The chain combines TRBV5-5 with TRBJ1-2, with TRBD1 matching 10 bases. The V and J ends lost 0 bases and 5 bases, in that order; junction bases with no gene match: 7. Germline V gives CDR1 SGHKS, CDR2 YYEKEE (reference sequence). The CDR3 is 16 amino acids. CDR3: CASSLEGTGVLYGYTF. The CDR3 DNA sequence: TGTGCCAGCAGCTTGGAGGGGACAGGGGTTCTATATGGCTACACCTTC.

The V and J genes are TRBV5-1 and TRBJ2-2; a possible D gene is TRBD1 (5 bases). Germline V gene lookup returns CDR1 SGHRS and CDR2 YFSETQ. V was shortened by 5 bases and J by 6 bases, with 14 bases between the two germline ends. There are 14 residues in the CDR3. The CDR3 DNA reads as TGCGCCAGCAGGCCGGTGGGGCGAGCCGGGGAGCTGTTTTTT. Amino acids: CASRPVGRAGELFF.